The clone carrying this T cell receptor (beta chain) appeared many times. Every cDNA TCR molecule received its own unique molecular identifier. A single record per CDR3 protein comes from TCRdb applying MiXCR to the 5' RACE reads. The repertoire includes 12,000 to 15,000 distinct CDR3 sequences, approximately 8% of them detected once, and more than 25% sits in the top ten. The CDR3 length is 14 residues. The germline V gene encodes CDR1 SGHTA and CDR2 FQGNSA. Trimming at V came to 4 bases and at J to 2 bases, leaving 4 bases not matched to a gene. The data were obtained in a study of spatial heterogeneity in lung cancer. The time point denotes: sample taken at primary tumor resection. Whole RNA, which was extracted from tumor, nontumor lung tissue or frozen PBMC, was sequenced without any cell sorting. The donors comprised 60 to 80 untreated early-stage non-small cell lung cancer patients.

This receptor was obtained from a female donor with early-stage non-small cell lung cancer. The gene calls are TRBV7-2 and TRBJ2-5, with TRBD2 matching 7 bases. The material was PBMCs, obtained at surgery. CDR3 coding DNA: TGTGCCAGCAGCTCCCTAGCGGTACAAGAGACCCAGTACTTC. This translates into CASSSLAVQETQYF.